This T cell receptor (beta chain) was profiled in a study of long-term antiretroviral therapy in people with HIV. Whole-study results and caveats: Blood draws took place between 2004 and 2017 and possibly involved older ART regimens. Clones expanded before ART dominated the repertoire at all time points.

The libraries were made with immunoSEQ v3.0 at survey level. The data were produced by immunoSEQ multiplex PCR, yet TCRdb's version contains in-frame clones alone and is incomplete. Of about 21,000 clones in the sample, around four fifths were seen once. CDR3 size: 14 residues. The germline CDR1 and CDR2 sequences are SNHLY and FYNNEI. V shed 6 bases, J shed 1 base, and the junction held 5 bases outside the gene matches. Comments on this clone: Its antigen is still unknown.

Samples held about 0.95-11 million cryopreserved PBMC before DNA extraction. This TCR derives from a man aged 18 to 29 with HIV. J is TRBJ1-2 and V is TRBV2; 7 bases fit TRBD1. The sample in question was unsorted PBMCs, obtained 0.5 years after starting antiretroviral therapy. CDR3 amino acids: CASSRGGINYGYTF. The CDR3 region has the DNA TGTGCCAGCAGCAGAGGGGGCATTAACTATGGCTACACCTTC.